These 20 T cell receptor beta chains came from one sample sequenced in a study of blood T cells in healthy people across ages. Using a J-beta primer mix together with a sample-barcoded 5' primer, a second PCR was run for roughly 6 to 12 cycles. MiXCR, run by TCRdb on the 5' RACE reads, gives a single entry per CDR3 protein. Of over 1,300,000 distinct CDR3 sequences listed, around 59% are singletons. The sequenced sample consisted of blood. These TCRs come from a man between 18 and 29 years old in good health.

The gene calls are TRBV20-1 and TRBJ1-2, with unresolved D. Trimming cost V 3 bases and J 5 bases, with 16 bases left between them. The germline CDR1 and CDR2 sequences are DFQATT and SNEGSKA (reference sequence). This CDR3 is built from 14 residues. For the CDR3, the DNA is TGCAGTGCTAGGTCGAATATCGGGCGGTATGGCTACACCTTC. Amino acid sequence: CSARSNIGRYGYTF.

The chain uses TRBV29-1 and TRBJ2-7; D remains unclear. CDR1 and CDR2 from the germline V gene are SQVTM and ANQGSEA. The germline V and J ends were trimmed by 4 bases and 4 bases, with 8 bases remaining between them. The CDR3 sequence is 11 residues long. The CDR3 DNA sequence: TGCAGCGTTGTGTGGGGTTACGAGCAGTACTTC. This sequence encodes CSVVWGYEQYF.

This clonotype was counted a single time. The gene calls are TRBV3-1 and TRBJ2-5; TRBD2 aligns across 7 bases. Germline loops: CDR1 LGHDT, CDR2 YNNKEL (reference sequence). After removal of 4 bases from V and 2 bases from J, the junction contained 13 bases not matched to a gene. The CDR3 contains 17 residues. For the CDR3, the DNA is TGTGCCAGCAGCCTCGTCGCGCTAGCGGTAGATCAAGAGACCCAGTACTTC. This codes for CASSLVALAVDQETQYF.

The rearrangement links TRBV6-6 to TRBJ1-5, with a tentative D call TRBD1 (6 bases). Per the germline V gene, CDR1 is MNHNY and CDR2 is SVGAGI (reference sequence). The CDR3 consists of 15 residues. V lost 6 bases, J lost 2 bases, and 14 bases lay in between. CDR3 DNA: TGTGCCAGCAGAGCCGGACAGTTCGGCAATCAGCCCCAGCATTTT. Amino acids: CASRAGQFGNQPQHF.

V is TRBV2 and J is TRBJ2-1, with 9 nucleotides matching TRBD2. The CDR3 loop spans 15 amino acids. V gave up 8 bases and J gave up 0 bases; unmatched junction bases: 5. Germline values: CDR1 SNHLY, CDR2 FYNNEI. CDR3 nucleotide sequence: TGTGCCAGCTTCGAGCGGGAGGTCTCCTACAATGAGCAGTTCTTC. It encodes CASFEREVSYNEQFF.

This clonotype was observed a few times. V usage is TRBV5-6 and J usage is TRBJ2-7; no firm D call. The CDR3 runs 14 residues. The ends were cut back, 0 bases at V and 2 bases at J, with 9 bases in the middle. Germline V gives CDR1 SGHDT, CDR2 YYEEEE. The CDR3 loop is CASSLGSLPYEQYF. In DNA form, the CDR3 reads TGTGCCAGCAGCTTGGGCAGCCTACCCTACGAGCAGTACTTC.

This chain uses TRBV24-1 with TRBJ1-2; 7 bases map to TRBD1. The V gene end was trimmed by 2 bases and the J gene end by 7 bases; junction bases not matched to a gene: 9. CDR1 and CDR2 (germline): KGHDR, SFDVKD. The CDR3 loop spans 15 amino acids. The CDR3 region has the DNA TGTGCCACCAGTGATTGGGCACAGGGGATGGGTGGCTACACCTTC. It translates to CATSDWAQGMGGYTF.

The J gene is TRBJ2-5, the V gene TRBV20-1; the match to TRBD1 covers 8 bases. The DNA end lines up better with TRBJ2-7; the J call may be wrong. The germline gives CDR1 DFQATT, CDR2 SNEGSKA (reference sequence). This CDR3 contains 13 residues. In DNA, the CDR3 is TGCAGTGCTAGAAAAGACAGGGGATACGAGCAGTACTTC. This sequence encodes CSARKDRGYEQYF.

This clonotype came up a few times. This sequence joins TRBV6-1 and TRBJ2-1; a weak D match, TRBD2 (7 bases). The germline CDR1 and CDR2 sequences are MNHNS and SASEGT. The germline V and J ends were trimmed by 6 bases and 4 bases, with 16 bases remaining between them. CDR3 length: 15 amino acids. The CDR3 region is CASRGGLAAYNEQFF. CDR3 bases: TGTGCCAGCAGGGGGGGGCTAGCGGCATACAATGAGCAGTTCTTC.

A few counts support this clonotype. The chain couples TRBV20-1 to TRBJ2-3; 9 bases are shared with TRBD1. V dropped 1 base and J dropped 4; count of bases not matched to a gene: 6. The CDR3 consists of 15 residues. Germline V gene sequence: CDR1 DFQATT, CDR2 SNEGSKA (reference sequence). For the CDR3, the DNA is TGCAGTGCTAGAGGGGGAGACAGGGGGGCAGATACGCAGTATTTT. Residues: CSARGGDRGADTQYF.

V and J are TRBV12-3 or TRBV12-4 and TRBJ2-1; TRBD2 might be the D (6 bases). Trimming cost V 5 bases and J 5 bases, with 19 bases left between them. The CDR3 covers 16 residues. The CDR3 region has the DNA TGTGCCAGCAGTCTTCTCACCGGGACTGTGAACAATGAGCAGTTCTTC. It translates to CASSLLTGTVNNEQFF.

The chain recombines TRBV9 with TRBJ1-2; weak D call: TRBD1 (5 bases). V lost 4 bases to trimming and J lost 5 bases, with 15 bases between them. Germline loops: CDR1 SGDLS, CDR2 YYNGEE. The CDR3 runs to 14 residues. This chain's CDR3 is CASSQTVFLYGYTF. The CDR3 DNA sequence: TGTGCCAGCAGCCAGACAGTTTTCTTGTATGGCTACACCTTC.

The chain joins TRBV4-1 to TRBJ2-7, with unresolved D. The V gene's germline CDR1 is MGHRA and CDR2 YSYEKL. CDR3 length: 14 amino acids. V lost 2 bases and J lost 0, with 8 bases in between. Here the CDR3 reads CASSQTRSSYEQYF. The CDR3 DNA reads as TGCGCCAGCAGCCAAACAAGGAGCTCCTACGAGCAGTACTTC.

The CDR3 DNA reads as TGTGCCAGCAGCGCAAAAGGGGGCGGGGGGTACACAGATACGCAGTATTTT. This gives the protein CASSAKGGGGYTDTQYF. V and J are TRBV27 and TRBJ2-3; possible D gene TRBD2, 8 bases. Trimming removed 6 bases from V and 2 bases from J, with 21 bases in between. CDR1 and CDR2 from the germline V gene are MNHEY and SMNVEV (reference sequence). The CDR3 is 17 residues long.

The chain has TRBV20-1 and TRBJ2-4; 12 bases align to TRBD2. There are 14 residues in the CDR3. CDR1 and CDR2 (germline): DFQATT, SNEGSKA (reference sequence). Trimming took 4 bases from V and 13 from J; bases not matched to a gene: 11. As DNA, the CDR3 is TGCAGTGCTACTCGACTAGCGGGAGCGGGGGAGCAGTACTTC. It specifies CSATRLAGAGEQYF.

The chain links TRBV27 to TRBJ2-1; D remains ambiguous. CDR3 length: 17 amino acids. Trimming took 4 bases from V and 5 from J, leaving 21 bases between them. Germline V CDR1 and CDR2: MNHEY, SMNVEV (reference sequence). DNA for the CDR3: TGTGCCAGCAGTTCGCGTCCGGGTTCCCTTACCCACAATGAGCAGTTCTTC. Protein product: CASSSRPGSLTHNEQFF.

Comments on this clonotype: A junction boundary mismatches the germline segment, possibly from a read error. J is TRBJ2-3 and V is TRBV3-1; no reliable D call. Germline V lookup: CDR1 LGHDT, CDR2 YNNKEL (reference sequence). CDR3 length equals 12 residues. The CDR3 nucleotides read TGTGTCAGCAGCTCCGGACCAGATACGCAGTATTTT. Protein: CVSSSGPDTQYF.

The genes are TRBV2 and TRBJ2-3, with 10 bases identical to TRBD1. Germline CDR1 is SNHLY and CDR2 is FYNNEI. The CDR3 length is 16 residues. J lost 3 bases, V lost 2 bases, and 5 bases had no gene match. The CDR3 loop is CASSEMDRGLTDTQYF. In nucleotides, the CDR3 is TGTGCCAGCAGTGAAATGGACAGGGGGTTGACAGATACGCAGTATTTT. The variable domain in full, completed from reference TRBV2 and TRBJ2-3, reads EPEVTQTPSHQVTQMGQEVILRCVPISNHLYFYWYRQILGQKVEFLVSFYNNEISEKSEIFDDQFSVERPDGSNFTLKIRSTKLEDSAMYFCASSEMDRGLTDTQYFGPGTRLTVL.

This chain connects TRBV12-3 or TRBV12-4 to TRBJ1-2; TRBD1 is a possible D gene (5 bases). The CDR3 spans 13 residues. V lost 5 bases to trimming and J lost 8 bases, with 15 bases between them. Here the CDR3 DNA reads TGTGCCAGCAGTCTAAAGGGCTGGGGGGGCTACACCTTC. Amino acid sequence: CASSLKGWGGYTF.

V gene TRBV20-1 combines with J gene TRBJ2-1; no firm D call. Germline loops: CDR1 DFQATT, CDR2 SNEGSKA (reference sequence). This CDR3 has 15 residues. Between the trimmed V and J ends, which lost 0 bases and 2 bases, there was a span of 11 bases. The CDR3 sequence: CSARDTPDPYNEQFF. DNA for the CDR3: TGCAGTGCTAGAGATACCCCCGACCCCTACAATGAGCAGTTCTTC.